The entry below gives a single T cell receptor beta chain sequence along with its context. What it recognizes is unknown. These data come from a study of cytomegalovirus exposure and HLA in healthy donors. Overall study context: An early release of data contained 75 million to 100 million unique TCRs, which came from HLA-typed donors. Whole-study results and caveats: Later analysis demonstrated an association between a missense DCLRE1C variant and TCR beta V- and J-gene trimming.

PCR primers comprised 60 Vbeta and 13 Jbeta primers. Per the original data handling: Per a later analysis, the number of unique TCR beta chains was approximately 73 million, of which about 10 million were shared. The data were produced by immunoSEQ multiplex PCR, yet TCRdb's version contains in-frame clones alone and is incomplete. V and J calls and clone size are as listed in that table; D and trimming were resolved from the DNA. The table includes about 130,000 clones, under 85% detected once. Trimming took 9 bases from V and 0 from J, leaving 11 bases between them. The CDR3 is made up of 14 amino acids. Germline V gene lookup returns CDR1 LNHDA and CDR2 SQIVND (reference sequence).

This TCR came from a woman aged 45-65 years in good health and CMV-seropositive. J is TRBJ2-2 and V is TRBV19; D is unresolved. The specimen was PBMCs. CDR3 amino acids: CASRVSANTGELFF. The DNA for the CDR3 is TGTGCCAGCCGGGTATCGGCGAACACCGGGGAGCTGTTTTTT. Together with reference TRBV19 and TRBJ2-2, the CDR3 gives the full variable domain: DGGITQSPKYLFRKEGQNVTLSCEQNLNHDAMYWYRQDPGQGLRLIYYSQIVNDFQKGDIAEGYSVSREKKESFPLTVTSAQKNPTAFYLCASRVSANTGELFFGEGSRLTVL.